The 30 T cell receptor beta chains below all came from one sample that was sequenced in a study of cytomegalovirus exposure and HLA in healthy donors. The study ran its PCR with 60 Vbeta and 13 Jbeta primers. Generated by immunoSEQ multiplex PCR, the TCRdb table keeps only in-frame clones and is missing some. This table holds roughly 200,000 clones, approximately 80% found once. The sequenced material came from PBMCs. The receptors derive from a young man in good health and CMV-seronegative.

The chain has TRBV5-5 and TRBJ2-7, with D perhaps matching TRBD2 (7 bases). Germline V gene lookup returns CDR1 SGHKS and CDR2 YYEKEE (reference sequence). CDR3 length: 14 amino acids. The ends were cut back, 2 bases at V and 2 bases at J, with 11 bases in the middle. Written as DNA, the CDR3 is TGTGCCAGCAGCTTAGCGGGGACAACCTACGAGCAGTACTTC. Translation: CASSLAGTTYEQYF.

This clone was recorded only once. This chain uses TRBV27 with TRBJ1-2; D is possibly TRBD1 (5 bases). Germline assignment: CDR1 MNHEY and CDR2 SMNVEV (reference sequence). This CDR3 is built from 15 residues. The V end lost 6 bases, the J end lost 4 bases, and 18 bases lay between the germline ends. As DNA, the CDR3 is TGTGCCAGCAGAAAAGAGGCGGGGCCCGTCTATGGCTACACCTTC. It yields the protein CASRKEAGPVYGYTF.

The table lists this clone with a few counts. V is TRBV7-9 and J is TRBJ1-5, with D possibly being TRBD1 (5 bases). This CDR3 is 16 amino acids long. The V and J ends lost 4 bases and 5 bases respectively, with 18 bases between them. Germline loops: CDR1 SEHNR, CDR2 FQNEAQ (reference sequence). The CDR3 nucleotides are TGTGCCAGCAGCTATTCGGGCTCAGGAGGGGATCAGCCCCAGCATTTT. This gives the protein CASSYSGSGGDQPQHF.

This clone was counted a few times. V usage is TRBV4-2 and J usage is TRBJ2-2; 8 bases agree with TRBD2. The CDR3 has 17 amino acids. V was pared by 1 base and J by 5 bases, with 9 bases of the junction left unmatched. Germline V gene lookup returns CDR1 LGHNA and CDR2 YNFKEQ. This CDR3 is CASSQGSKAGATGELFF. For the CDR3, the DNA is TGTGCCAGCAGCCAAGGGTCCAAAGCGGGGGCGACCGGGGAGCTGTTTTTT.

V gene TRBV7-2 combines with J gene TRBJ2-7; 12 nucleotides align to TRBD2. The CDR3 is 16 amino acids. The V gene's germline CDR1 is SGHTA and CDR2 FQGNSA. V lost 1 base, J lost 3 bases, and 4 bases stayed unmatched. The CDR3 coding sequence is TGTGCCAGCAGCTTAGATCGGACTAGCGGGGTCTACGAGCAGTACTTC. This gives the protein CASSLDRTSGVYEQYF.

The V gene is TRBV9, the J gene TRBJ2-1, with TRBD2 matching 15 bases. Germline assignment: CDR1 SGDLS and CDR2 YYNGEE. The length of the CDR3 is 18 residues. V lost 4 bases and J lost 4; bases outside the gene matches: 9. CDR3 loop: CASSRRGLAGGTYNEQFF. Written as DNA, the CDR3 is TGTGCCAGCAGCAGAAGGGGACTAGCGGGGGGAACATACAATGAGCAGTTCTTC.

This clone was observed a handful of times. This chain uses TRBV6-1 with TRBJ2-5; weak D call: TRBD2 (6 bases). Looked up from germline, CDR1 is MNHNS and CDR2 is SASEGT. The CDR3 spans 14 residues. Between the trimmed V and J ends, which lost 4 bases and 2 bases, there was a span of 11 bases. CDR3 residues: CASSGSGIQETQYF. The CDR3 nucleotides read TGTGCCAGCAGTGGTAGCGGAATACAAGAGACCCAGTACTTC.

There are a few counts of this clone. The CDR3 nucleotides are TGTGCCAGCAGCCCTATTCCGGACTGGTCAGATACGCAGTATTTT. As protein: CASSPIPDWSDTQYF. J is TRBJ2-3 and V is TRBV13; TRBD2 is a possible D gene (5 bases). The CDR3 runs to 15 residues. CDR1 PRHDT and CDR2 FYEKMQ come from the germline V gene (reference sequence). V dropped 5 bases and J dropped 4 bases, with 16 bases sitting between them.

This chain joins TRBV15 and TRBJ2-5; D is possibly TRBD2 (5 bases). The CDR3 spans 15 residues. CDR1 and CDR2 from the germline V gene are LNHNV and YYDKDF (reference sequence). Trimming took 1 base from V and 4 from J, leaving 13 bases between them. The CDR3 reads CATSRAPGTRETQYF. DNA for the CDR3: TGTGCCACCAGCAGAGCCCCGGGAACGCGAGAGACCCAGTACTTC.

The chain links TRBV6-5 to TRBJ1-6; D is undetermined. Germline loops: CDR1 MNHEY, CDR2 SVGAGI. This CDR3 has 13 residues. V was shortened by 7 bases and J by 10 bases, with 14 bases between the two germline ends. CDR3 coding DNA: TGTGCCAGCACCAGGCAATATTTATCACCCCTCCACTTT. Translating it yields CASTRQYLSPLHF.

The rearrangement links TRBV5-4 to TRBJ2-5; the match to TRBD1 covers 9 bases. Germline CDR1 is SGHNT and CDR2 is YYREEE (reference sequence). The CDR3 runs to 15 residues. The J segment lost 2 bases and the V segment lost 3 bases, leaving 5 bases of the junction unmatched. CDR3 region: CASSSGQGGQETQYF. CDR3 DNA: TGTGCCAGCAGCTCGGGACAGGGAGGTCAAGAGACCCAGTACTTC.

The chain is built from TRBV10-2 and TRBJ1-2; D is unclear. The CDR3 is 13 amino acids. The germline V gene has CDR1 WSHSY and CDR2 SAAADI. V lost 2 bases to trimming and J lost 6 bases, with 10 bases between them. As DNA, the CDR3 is TGCGCCAGCAGTGAGGAGACAATCGATGGCTACACCTTC. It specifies CASSEETIDGYTF.

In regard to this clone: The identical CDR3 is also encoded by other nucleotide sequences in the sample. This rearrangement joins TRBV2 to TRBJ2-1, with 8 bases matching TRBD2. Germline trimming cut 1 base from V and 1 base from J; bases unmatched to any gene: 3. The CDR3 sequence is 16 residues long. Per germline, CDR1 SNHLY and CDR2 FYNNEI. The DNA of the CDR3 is TGTGCCAGCAGTGAAGGTAGCGGGGTTTCCTACAATGAGCAGTTCTTC. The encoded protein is CASSEGSGVSYNEQFF.

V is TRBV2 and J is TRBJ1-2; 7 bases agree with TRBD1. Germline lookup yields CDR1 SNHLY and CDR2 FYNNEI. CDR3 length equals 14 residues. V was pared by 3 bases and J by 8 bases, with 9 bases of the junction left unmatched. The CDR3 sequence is CASSDGQGVWGYTF. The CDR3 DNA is TGTGCCAGCAGTGATGGGCAGGGGGTTTGGGGCTACACCTTC. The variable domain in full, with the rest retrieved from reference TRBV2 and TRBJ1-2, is EPEVTQTPSHQVTQMGQEVILRCVPISNHLYFYWYRQILGQKVEFLVSFYNNEISEKSEIFDDQFSVERPDGSNFTLKIRSTKLEDSAMYFCASSDGQGVWGYTFGSGTRLTVV.

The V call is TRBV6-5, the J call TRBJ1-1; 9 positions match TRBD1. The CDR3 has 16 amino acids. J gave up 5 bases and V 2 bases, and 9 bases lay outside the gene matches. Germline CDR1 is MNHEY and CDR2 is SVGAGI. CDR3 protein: CASSYGGQGGGTEAFF. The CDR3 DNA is TGTGCCAGCAGTTACGGGGGACAGGGTGGGGGGACTGAAGCTTTCTTT.

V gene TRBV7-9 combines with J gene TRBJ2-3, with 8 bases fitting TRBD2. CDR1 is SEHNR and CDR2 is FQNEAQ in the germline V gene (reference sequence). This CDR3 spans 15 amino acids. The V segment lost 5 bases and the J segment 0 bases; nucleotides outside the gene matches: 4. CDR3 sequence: CASSTLADSTDTQYF. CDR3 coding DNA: TGTGCCAGCAGCACACTAGCGGATAGCACAGATACGCAGTATTTT.

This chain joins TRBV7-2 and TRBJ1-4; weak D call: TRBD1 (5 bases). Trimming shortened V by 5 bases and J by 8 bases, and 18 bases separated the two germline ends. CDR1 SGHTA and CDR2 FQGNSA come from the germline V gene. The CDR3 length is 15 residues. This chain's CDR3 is CASSRMTGGGEKLFF. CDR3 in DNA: TGTGCCAGCAGCCGTATGACTGGGGGAGGAGAAAAACTGTTTTTT. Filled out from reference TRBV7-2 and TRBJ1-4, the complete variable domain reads GAGVSQSPSNKVTEKGKDVELRCDPISGHTALYWYRQSLGQGLEFLIYFQGNSAPDKSGLPSDRFSAERTGGSVSTLTIQRTQQEDSAVYLCASSRMTGGGEKLFFGSGTQLSVL.

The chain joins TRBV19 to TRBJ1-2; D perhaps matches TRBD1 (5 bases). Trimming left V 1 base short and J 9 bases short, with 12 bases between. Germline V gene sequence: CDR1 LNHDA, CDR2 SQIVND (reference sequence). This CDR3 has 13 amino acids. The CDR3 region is CASSIVQGGSYTF. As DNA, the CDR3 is TGTGCCAGTAGTATAGTCCAGGGAGGGAGCTACACCTTC.

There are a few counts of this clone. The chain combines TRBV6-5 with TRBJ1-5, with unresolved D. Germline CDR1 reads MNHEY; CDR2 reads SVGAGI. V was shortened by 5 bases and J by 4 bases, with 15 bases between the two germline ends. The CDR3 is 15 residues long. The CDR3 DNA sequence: TGTGCCAGCAGTGACTTTCGACAAGGTAATCAGCCCCAGCATTTT. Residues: CASSDFRQGNQPQHF.

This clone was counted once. The CDR3 nucleotides are TGTGCCAGCAGTTACATACAGGGGGCCTACGAGCAGTACTTC. It translates to CASSYIQGAYEQYF. This chain connects TRBV6-5 to TRBJ2-7, with 8 bases lining up with TRBD1. The V segment lost 2 bases and the J segment 2 bases; nucleotides outside the gene matches: 2. CDR1 is MNHEY, CDR2 SVGAGI, per germline. The CDR3 covers 14 residues.

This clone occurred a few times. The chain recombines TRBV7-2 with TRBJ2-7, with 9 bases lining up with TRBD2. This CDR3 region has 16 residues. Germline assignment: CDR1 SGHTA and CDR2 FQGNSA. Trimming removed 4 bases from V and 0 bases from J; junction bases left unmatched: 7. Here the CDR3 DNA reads TGTGCCAGCAGCTGGTCGGGGCGGGGGGGCTCCTACGAGCAGTACTTC. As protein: CASSWSGRGGSYEQYF.

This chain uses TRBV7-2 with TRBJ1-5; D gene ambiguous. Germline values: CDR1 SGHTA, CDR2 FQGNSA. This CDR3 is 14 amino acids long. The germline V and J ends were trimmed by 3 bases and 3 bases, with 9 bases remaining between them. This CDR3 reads CASSFGVSNQPQHF. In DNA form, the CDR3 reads TGTGCCAGCAGCTTCGGGGTGTCCAATCAGCCCCAGCATTTT. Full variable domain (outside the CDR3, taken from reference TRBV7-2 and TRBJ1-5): GAGVSQSPSNKVTEKGKDVELRCDPISGHTALYWYRQSLGQGLEFLIYFQGNSAPDKSGLPSDRFSAERTGGSVSTLTIQRTQQEDSAVYLCASSFGVSNQPQHFGDGTRLSIL.

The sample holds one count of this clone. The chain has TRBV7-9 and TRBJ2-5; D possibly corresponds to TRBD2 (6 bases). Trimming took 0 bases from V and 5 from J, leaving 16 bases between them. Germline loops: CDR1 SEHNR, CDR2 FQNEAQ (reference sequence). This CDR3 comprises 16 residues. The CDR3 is CASSLALAGPRETQYF. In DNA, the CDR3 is TGTGCCAGCAGCTTAGCGCTTGCGGGGCCCCGGGAGACCCAGTACTTC.

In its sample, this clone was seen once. The CDR3 loop is CASSLASGGALDTQYF. The CDR3, as DNA: TGTGCCAGCAGCTTGGCTAGCGGGGGGGCTCTAGATACGCAGTATTTT. The genes are TRBV5-6 and TRBJ2-3; 12 nucleotides agree with TRBD2. The J segment lost 5 bases and the V segment lost 0 bases, leaving 4 bases of the junction unmatched. Germline CDR1 and CDR2: SGHDT and YYEEEE. The CDR3 contains 16 residues. The whole variable domain, filled in from reference TRBV5-6 and TRBJ2-3, reads DAGVTQSPTHLIKTRGQQVTLRCSPKSGHDTVSWYQQALGQGPQFIFQYYEEEERQRGNFPDRFSGHQFPNYSSELNVNALLLGDSALYLCASSLASGGALDTQYFGPGTRLTVL.

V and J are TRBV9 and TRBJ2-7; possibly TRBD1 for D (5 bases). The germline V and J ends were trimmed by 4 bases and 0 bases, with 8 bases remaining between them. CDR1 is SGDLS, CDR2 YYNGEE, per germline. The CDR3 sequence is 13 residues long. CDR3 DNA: TGTGCCAGCAGCCCAGGGCCCTCCTACGAGCAGTACTTC. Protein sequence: CASSPGPSYEQYF.

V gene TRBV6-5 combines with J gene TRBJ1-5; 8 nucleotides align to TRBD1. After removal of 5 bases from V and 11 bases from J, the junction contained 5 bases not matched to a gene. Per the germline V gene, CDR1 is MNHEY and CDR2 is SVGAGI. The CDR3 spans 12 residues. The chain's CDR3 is CASSDRGVSQHF. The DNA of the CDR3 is TGTGCCAGCAGTGACAGGGGAGTGTCCCAGCATTTT.

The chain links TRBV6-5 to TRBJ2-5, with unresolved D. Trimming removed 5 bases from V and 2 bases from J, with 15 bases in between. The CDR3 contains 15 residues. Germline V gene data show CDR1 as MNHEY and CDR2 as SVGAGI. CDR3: CASSANRVPQETQYF. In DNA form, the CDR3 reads TGTGCCAGCAGTGCAAACCGGGTGCCGCAAGAGACCCAGTACTTC.

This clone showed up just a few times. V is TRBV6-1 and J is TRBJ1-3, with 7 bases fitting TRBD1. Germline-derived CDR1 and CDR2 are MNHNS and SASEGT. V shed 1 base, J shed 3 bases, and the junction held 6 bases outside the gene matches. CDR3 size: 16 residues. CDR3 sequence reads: CASSEVWQGVGNTIYF. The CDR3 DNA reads TGTGCCAGCAGTGAAGTTTGGCAGGGGGTTGGAAACACCATATATTTT.

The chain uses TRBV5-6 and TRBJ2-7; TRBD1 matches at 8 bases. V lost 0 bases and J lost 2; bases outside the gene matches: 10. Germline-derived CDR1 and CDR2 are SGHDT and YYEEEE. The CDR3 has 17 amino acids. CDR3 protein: CASSLAGGGTGTYEQYF. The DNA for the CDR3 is TGTGCCAGCAGCTTGGCAGGGGGCGGGACAGGAACCTACGAGCAGTACTTC.

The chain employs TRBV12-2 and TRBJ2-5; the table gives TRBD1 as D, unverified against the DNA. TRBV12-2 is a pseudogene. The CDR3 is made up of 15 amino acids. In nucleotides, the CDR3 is TGTGCAAGTCGCCCCCGGGACAGGACGAAAGAGACCCAGTACTTC. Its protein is CASRPRDRTKETQYF.